The following is a TCR beta chain sequence with its context. MiXCR was run by TCRdb on the RACE reads, yielding one entry per CDR3 protein. The sample holds approximately 110,000 distinct CDR3 sequences, less than 10% seen once. Time point noted: patch test 2, 6 weeks after DPC sensitization. Treatment described: therapeutic diphenylcyclopropenone sensitization with weekly scalp DPC. These data belong to a study of human T cells and chemical hapten exposure. The specimen was whole blood, collected in connection with sensitization to the hapten diphenylcyclopropenone (DPC). The TCR sequence derives from a middle-aged woman with alopecia areata. Some clones in this sample may be carry-over from other donors' samples.

The chain's CDR3 is CASSHGQGTLYNEQFF. In nucleotides, the CDR3 is TGCGCCAGCAGCCACGGACAGGGGACGTTGTACAATGAGCAGTTCTTC. The chain has TRBV4-1 and TRBJ2-1; 9 positions agree with TRBD1. CDR3 length: 16 residues. Looked up from germline, CDR1 is MGHRA and CDR2 is YSYEKL. The V gene end was trimmed by 3 bases and the J gene end by 4 bases; junction bases not matched to a gene: 7.